In this sample, the clone carrying this TCR beta chain turned up many times. What it recognizes is unknown. Germline V gene sequence: CDR1 SGHRS, CDR2 YFSETQ. The V and J ends lost 3 bases and 6 bases respectively, with 11 bases between them. CDR3 length: 13 amino acids. TCRdb itself ran the RT-PCR reads through MiXCR, one entry per CDR3 protein. Altogether hundreds of thousands of distinct CDR3 sequences are present, approximately 12% being singletons, with the ten largest covering more than 8.5%. This entry is derived from a study of response to subunit inactivated influenza vaccine. Study-wide points: With each seasonal influenza vaccination, the authors suggested, few new T cells are recruited.

The sequencing here drew on PBMCs from blood, taken on the day of vaccination. The rearrangement links TRBV5-1 to TRBJ2-3; D remains unclear. This receptor was identified in a man aged 50-59 years who received an inactivated influenza vaccine. In DNA form, the CDR3 reads TGCGCCAGCAGCTCCTCTGGATTCGATACGCAGTATTTT. Residues: CASSSSGFDTQYF.